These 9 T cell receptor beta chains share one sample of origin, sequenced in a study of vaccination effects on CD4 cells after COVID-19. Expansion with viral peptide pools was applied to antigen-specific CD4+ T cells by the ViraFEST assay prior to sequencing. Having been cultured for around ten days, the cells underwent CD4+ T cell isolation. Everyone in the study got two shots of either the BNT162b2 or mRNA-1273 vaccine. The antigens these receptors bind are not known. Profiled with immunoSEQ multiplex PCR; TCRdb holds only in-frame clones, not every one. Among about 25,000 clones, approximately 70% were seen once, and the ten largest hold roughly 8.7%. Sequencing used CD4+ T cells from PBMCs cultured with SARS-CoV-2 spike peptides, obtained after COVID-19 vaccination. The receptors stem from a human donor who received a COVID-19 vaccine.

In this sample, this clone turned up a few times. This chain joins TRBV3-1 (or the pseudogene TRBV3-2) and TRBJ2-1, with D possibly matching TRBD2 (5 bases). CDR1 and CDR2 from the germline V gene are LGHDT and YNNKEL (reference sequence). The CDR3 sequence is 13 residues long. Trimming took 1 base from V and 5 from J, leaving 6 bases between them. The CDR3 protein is CASSQGGNNEQFF. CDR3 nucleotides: TGTGCCAGCAGCCAAGGAGGGAACAATGAGCAGTTCTTC.

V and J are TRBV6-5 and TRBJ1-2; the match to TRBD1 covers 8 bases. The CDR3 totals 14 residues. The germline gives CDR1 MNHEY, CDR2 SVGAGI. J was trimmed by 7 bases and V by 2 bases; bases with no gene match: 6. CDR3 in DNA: TGTGCCAGCAGTTACCGAGGACAGGGTGGTGGCTACACCTTC. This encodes CASSYRGQGGGYTF.

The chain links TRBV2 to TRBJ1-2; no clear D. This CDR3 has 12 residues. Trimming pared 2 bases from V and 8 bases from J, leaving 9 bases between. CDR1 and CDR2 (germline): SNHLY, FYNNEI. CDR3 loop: CASSELIGGYTF. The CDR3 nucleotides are TGTGCCAGCAGTGAACTTATCGGCGGCTACACCTTC. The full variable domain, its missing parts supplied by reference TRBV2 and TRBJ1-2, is EPEVTQTPSHQVTQMGQEVILRCVPISNHLYFYWYRQILGQKVEFLVSFYNNEISEKSEIFDDQFSVERPDGSNFTLKIRSTKLEDSAMYFCASSELIGGYTFGSGTRLTVV.

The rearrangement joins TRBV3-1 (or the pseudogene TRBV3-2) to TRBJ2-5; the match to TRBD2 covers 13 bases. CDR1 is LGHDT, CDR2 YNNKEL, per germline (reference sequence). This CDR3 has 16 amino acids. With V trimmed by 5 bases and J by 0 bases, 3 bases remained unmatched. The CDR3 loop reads CASSYGLAGDQETQYF. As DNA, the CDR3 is TGTGCCAGCAGCTACGGACTAGCGGGGGACCAAGAGACCCAGTACTTC.

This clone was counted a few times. The CDR3 sequence: CASSWGQIANTGELFF. DNA of the CDR3: TGTGCCAGCAGCTGGGGTCAGATAGCGAACACCGGGGAGCTGTTTTTT. The chain is built from TRBV5-4 and TRBJ2-2; D is ambiguous. V lost 3 bases to trimming and J lost 0 bases, with 12 bases between them. Germline V CDR1 and CDR2: SGHNT, YYREEE (reference sequence). The CDR3 is 16 residues long.

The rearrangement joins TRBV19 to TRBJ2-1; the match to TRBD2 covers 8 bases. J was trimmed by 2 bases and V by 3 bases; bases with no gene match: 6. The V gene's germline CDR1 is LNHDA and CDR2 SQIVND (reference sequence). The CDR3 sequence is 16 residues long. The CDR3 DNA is TGTGCCAGTAGTATCAGCGGGAGAATAACCTACAATGAGCAGTTCTTC. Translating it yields CASSISGRITYNEQFF.

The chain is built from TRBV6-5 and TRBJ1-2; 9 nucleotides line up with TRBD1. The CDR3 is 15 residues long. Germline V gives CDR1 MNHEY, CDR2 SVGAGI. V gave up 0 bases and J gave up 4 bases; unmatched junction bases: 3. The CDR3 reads CASSYSWGQGYGYTF. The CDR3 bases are TGTGCCAGCAGTTACTCGTGGGGACAGGGCTATGGCTACACCTTC.

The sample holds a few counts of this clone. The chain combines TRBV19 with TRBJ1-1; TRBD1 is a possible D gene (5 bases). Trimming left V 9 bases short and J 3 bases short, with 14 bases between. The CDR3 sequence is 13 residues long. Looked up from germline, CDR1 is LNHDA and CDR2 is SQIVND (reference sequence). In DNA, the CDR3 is TGTGCCAGCAGAGACAGTACCGACACTGAAGCTTTCTTT. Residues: CASRDSTDTEAFF.

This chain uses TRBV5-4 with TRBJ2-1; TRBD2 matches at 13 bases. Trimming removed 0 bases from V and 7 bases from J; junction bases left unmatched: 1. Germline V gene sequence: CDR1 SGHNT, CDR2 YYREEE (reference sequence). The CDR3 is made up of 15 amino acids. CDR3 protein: CASSLGLAGGNEQFF. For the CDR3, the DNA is TGTGCCAGCAGCTTGGGACTAGCGGGGGGAAATGAGCAGTTCTTC. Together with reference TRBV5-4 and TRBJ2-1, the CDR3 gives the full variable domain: ETGVTQSPTHLIKTRGQQVTLRCSSQSGHNTVSWYQQALGQGPQFIFQYYREEENGRGNFPPRFSGLQFPNYSSELNVNALELDDSALYLCASSLGLAGGNEQFFGPGTRLTVL.